This TCR beta chain was sequenced for a study of T cell changes during pregnancy in multiple sclerosis. Worth noting for this clone: Other DNA sequences of this sample code for an identical CDR3.

This table comes from immunoSEQ multiplex PCR, and its TCRdb copy is limited to in-frame clones, with some not included. This sample has some 70,000 clones; 80% to 90% occur once, and the top ten carry over 3%. The CDR3 runs 11 residues. Germline values: CDR1 MNHEY, CDR2 SVGAGI. The V end lost 6 bases, the J end lost 4 bases, and 4 bases lay between the germline ends. The V gene is TRBV6-5, the J gene TRBJ2-1; D call uncertain. The clonotype comes from a female donor with multiple sclerosis, enrolled in a pregnancy study. This specimen was peripheral blood, taken before pregnancy. The CDR3 coding sequence is TGTGCCAGCAGAACTTACAATGAGCAGTTCTTC. Amino acids: CASRTYNEQFF.